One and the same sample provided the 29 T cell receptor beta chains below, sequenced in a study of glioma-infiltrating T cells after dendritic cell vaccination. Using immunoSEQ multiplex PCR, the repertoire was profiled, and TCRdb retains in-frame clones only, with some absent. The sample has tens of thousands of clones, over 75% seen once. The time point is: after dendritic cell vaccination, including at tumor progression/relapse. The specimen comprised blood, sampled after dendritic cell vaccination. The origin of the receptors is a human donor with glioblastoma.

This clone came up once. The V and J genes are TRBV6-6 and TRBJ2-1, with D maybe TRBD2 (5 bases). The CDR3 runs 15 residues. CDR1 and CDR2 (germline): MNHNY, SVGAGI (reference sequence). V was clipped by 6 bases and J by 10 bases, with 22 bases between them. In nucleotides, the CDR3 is TGTGCCAGCAGCCCGGGGTCTCGTGAGGGAGAAGAGCAGTTCTTC. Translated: CASSPGSREGEEQFF.

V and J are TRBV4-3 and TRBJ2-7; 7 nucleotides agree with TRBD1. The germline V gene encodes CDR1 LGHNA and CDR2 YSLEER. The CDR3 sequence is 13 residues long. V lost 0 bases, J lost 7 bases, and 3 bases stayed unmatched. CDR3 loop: CASSQEVRGEQYF. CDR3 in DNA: TGCGCCAGCAGCCAAGAGGTCAGGGGGGAGCAGTACTTC.

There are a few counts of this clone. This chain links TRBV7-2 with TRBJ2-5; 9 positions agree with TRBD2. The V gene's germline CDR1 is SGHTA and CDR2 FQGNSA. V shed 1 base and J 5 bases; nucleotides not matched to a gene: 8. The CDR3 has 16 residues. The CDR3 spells CASSLVGGGARETQYF. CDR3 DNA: TGTGCCAGCAGCTTAGTAGGCGGGGGGGCCCGGGAGACCCAGTACTTC.

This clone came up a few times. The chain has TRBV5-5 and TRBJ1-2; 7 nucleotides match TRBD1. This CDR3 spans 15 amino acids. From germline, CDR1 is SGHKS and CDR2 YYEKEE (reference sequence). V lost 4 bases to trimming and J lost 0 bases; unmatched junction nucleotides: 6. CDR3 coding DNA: TGTGCCAGCAGCCAAGGTCAGGGGGCTAACTATGGCTACACCTTC. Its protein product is CASSQGQGANYGYTF.

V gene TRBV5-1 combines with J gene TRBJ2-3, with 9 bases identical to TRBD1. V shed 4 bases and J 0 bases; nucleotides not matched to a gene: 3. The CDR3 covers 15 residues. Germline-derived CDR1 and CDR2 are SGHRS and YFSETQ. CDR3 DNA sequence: TGCGCCAGCAGCCCACAGGGGGCGAGCACAGATACGCAGTATTTT. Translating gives CASSPQGASTDTQYF.

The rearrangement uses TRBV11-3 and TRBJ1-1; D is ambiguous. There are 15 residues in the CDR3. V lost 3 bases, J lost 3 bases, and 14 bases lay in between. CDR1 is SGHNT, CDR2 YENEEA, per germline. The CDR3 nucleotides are TGTGCCAGCAGCTTTTCCAGCTTGCGGGACACTGAAGCTTTCTTT. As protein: CASSFSSLRDTEAFF.

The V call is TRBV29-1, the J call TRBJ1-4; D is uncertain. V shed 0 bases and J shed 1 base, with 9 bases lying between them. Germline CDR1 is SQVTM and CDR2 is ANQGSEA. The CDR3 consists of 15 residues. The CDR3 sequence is CSVEDWEGTNEKLFF. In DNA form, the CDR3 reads TGCAGCGTTGAAGATTGGGAGGGAACTAATGAAAAACTGTTTTTT.

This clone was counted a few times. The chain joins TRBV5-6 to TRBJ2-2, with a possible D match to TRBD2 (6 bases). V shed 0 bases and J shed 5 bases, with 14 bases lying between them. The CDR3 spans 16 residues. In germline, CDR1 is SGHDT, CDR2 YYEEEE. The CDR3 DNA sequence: TGTGCCAGCAGCTTGGCCAGGGAGGAGTGGACCGGGGAGCTGTTTTTT. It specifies CASSLAREEWTGELFF.

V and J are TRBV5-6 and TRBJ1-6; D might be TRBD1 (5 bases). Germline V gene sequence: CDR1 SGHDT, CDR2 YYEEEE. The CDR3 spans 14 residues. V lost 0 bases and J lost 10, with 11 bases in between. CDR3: CASSLAGVRSPLHF. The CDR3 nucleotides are TGTGCCAGCAGCTTGGCGGGGGTCAGATCACCCCTCCACTTT.

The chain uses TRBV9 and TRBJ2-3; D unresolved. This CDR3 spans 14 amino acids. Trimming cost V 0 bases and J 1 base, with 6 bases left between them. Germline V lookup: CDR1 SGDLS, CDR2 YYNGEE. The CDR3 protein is CASSVDIGTDTQYF. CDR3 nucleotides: TGTGCCAGCAGCGTAGACATCGGCACAGATACGCAGTATTTT.

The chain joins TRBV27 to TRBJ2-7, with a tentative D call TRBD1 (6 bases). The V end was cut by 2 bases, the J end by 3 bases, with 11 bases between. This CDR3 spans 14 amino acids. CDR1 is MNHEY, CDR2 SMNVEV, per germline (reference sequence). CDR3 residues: CASSLGSRGYEQYF. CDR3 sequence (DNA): TGTGCCAGCAGTTTAGGTAGCAGGGGCTACGAGCAGTACTTC.

CDR3 sequence reads: CASSWGDNEQFF. CDR3 nucleotide sequence: TGCGCCAGCAGCTGGGGGGACAATGAGCAGTTCTTC. The chain employs TRBV5-1 and TRBJ2-1, with a weak D call TRBD2 (6 bases). The CDR3 spans 12 residues. Germline CDR1 SGHRS, CDR2 YFSETQ. Trimming stripped 3 bases from V and 5 bases from J, with 6 bases between.

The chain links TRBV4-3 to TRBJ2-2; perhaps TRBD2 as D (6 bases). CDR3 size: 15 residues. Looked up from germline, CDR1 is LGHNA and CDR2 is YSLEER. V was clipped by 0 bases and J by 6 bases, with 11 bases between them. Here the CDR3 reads CASSQDGGVSGELFF. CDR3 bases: TGCGCCAGCAGCCAAGACGGAGGGGTTTCCGGGGAGCTGTTTTTT.

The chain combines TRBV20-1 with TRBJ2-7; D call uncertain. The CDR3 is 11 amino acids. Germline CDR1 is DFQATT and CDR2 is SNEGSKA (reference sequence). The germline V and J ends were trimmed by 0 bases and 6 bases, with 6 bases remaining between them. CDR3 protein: CSARDPFEQYF. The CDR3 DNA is TGCAGTGCTAGAGATCCCTTCGAGCAGTACTTC.

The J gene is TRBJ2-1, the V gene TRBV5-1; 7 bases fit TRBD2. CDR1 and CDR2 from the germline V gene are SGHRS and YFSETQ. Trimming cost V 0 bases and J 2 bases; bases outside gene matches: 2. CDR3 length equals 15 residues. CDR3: CASSLESGAYNEQFF. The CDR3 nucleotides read TGCGCCAGCAGCTTGGAGAGCGGGGCCTACAATGAGCAGTTCTTC.

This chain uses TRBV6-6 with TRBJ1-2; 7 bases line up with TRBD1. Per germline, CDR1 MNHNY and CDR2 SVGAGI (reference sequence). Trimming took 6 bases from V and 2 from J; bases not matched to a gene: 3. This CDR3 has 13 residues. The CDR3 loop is CASRGGQNYGYTF. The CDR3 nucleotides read TGTGCCAGCAGAGGGGGACAGAACTATGGCTACACCTTC.

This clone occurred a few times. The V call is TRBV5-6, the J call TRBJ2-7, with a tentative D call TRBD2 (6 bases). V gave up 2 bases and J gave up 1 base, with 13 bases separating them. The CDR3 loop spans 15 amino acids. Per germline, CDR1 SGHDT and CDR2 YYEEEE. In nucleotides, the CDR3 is TGTGCCAGCAGCTTAAACCCCGGGGGATCCTACGAGCAGTACTTC. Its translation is CASSLNPGGSYEQYF.

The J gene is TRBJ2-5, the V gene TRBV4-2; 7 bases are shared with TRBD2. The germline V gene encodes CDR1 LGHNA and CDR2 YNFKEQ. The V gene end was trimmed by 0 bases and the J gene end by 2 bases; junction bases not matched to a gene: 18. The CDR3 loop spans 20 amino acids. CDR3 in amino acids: CASSQDLYSFAGATQETQYF. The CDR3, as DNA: TGTGCCAGCAGCCAAGATCTTTACTCTTTCGCGGGAGCTACGCAAGAGACCCAGTACTTC.

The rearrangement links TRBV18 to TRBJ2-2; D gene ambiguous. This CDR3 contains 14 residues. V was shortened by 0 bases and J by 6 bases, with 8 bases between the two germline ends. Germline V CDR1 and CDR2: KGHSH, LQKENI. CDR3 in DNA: TGTGCCAGCTCACCACCCGAGTTTGCCGGGGAGCTGTTTTTT. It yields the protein CASSPPEFAGELFF.

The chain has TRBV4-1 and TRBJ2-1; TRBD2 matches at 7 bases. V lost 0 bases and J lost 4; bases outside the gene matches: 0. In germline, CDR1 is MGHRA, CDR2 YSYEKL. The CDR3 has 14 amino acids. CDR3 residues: CASSQDSGYNEQFF. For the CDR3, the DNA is TGCGCCAGCAGCCAAGATAGCGGGTACAATGAGCAGTTCTTC.

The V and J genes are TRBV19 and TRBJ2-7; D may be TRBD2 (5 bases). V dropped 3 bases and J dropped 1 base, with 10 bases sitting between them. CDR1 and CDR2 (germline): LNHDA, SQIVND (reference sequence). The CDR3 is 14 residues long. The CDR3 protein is CASSMSPGSYEQYF. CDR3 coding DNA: TGTGCCAGTAGTATGTCCCCGGGGTCCTACGAGCAGTACTTC. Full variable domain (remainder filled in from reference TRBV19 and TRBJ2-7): DGGITQSPKYLFRKEGQNVTLSCEQNLNHDAMYWYRQDPGQGLRLIYYSQIVNDFQKGDIAEGYSVSREKKESFPLTVTSAQKNPTAFYLCASSMSPGSYEQYFGPGTRLTVT.

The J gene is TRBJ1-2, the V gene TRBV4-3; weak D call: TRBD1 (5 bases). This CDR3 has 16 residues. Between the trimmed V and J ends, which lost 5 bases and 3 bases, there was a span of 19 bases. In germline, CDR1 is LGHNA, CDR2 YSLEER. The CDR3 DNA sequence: TGCGCCAGCAGCTTATCCCGGGACTCAGGAGACTATGGCTACACCTTC. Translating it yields CASSLSRDSGDYGYTF.

Here the CDR3 reads CASSVGGGGASREQFF. The CDR3 nucleotides read TGTGCCAGCAGCGTAGGAGGCGGGGGGGCCTCTCGTGAGCAGTTCTTC. The chain has TRBV9 and TRBJ2-1, with TRBD2 matching 9 bases. The CDR3 extends over 16 amino acids. Germline loops: CDR1 SGDLS, CDR2 YYNGEE. The junction had 10 bases not matched to a gene; V was cut back by 0 bases and J by 9 bases.

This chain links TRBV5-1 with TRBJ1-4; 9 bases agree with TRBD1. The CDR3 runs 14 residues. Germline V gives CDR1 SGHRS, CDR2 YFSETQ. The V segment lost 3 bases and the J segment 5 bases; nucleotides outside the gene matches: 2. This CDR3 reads CASSSGTGNEKLFF. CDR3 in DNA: TGCGCCAGCAGCTCCGGGACAGGGAATGAAAAACTGTTTTTT.

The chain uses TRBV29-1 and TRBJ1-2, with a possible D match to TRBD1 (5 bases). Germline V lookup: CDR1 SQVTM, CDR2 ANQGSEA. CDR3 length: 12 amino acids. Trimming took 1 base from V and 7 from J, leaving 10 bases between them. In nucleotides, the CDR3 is TGCAGCGTTGAAGGGGGCAGGACTGGCTACACCTTC. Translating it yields CSVEGGRTGYTF.

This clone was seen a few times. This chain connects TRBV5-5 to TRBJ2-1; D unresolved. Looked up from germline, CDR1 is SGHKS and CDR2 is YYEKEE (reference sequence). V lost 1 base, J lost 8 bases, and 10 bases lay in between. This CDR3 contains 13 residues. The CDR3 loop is CASSLIPRDEQFF. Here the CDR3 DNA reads TGTGCCAGCAGCTTGATCCCTCGCGATGAGCAGTTCTTC.

The chain's CDR3 is CASAKAGETQYF. The CDR3 region has the DNA TGCGCCAGCGCAAAGGCGGGTGAGACCCAGTACTTC. V usage is TRBV5-1 and J usage is TRBJ2-5; TRBD2 might be the D (5 bases). This CDR3 is 12 amino acids long. V was trimmed by 7 bases and J by 5 bases, leaving 12 bases between them. From germline, CDR1 is SGHRS and CDR2 YFSETQ. The whole variable domain, remainder taken from reference TRBV5-1 and TRBJ2-5, is KAGVTQTPRYLIKTRGQQVTLSCSPISGHRSVSWYQQTPGQGLQFLFEYFSETQRNKGNFPGRFSGRQFSNSRSEMNVSTLELGDSALYLCASAKAGETQYFGPGTRLLVL.

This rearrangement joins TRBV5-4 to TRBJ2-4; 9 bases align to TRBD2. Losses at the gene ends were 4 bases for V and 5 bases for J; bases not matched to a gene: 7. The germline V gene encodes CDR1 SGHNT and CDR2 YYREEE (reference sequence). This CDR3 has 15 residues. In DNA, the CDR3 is TGTGCCAGCAGCACGGAGGCGGGGGGGCAAAACATTCAGTACTTC. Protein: CASSTEAGGQNIQYF.

In nucleotides, the CDR3 is TGTGCCAGCAGCCAGGGCGATAGCGGGGGGGGCCGAGAGCAGTTCTTC. Encoded protein: CASSQGDSGGGREQFF. The rearrangement links TRBV9 to TRBJ2-1; 11 bases align to TRBD2. This CDR3 contains 16 residues. After removal of 4 bases from V and 10 bases from J, the junction contained 13 bases not matched to a gene. CDR1 and CDR2 from the germline V gene are SGDLS and YYNGEE. Full variable domain (rest looked up from reference TRBV9 and TRBJ2-1): DSGVTQTPKHLITATGQRVTLRCSPRSGDLSVYWYQQSLDQGLQFLIQYYNGEERAKGNILERFSAQQFPDLHSELNLSSLELGDSALYFCASSQGDSGGGREQFFGPGTRLTVL.